What follows are 3 T cell receptor beta chains derived from one specimen sequenced in a study of shared T cell receptors in the human thymus. Data came from immunoSEQ multiplex PCR; TCRdb stores just in-frame clones and leaves some out. This sample yields about 730,000 clones, of which around 85% are seen a single time; 0.008% to 0.011% belongs to the top ten. These data also featured in a second study, about human thymus T cells.

The specimen sequenced was thymocytes. The receptors were sampled from a girl under three years old with a congenital heart defect.

V is TRBV27 and J is TRBJ2-7; 7 positions agree with TRBD1. Germline V gene sequence: CDR1 MNHEY, CDR2 SMNVEV (reference sequence). V dropped 3 bases and J dropped 3; count of bases not matched to a gene: 8. The CDR3 spans 15 residues. CDR3 DNA sequence: TGTGCCAGCAGTTTGAATCGACAGGGCATCTACGAGCAGTACTTC. Translation gives CASSLNRQGIYEQYF.

This clone occurred once. The chain uses TRBV10-2 and TRBJ2-3; 8 bases are a match to TRBD2. This CDR3 contains 15 residues. Germline V gene sequence: CDR1 WSHSY, CDR2 SAAADI. Trimming removed 6 bases from V and 4 bases from J; junction bases left unmatched: 9. CDR3: CASRSSGLVPDTQYF. CDR3 nucleotides: TGCGCCAGCAGATCCTCGGGACTAGTCCCAGATACGCAGTATTTT.

This clone has a single count. The CDR3 loop is CASSLNRLSGNTIYF. Written as DNA, the CDR3 is TGCGCCAGCAGTCTTAACAGGCTCTCTGGAAACACCATATATTTT. The chain uses TRBV23-1 and TRBJ1-3, with D perhaps matching TRBD1 (5 bases). TRBV23-1 qualifies as an ORF whose function is uncertain. This CDR3 has 15 residues. V was cut by 4 bases and J by 0 bases, with 10 bases left in between.